Following are 21 T cell receptor beta chains from one sample sequenced in a study of beta chain features in type 1 diabetes. Study-wide results and limits: TCRB CDR3 length was moderately but significantly reduced in all four CD4+ subsets of Type 1 diabetes patients.

Investigators reverse transcribed all isolated RNA, so they sequenced expressed TCRB transcripts. Generated by immunoSEQ multiplex PCR, the TCRdb table keeps only in-frame clones and is missing some. Altogether approximately 170,000 clones are present, 7% to 9% being singletons, with the ten largest covering 0.5%. The antigens of these receptors remain unknown. The sequencing input was central memory CD4+ T cells from blood. The source of these receptors is a man younger than 30 with type 1 diabetes.

The CDR3 nucleotides are TGTGCCAGTCAGAAGGGAGGGGATAAAAACATTCAGTACTTC. It is translated as CASQKGGDKNIQYF. The rearrangement uses TRBV28 and TRBJ2-4, with 7 bases lining up with TRBD2. The germline V gene encodes CDR1 MDHEN and CDR2 SYDVKM. Losses at the gene ends were 9 bases for V and 4 bases for J; bases not matched to a gene: 9. The CDR3 totals 14 residues.

This clone came up a few times. The J gene is TRBJ2-1, the V gene TRBV19; D is unclear. Trimming took off 4 bases at V and 4 bases at J, with 8 bases between the two ends. The CDR3 covers 13 residues. Germline-derived CDR1 and CDR2 are LNHDA and SQIVND (reference sequence). The CDR3 is CASSTQIYNEQFF. CDR3 in DNA: TGTGCCAGTAGTACTCAGATTTACAATGAGCAGTTCTTC.

The CDR3 DNA reads TGTGCAAGTCGCTTAAATGCGGGGGTCGATGAAAAACTGTTTTTT. It encodes CASRLNAGVDEKLFF. This sequence joins TRBV12-2 and TRBJ1-4. TRBV12-2 is shown as a pseudogene. CDR3 length equals 15 residues.

This clone was seen more than once but under ten times. The chain carries TRBV10-3 and TRBJ2-5; 10 nucleotides align to TRBD2. The CDR3 spans 16 residues. Losses at the gene ends were 5 bases for V and 4 bases for J; bases not matched to a gene: 10. Germline assignment: CDR1 ENHRY and CDR2 SYGVKD. The CDR3 loop reads CAISLNSGGHPETQYF. The CDR3 DNA follows: TGTGCCATCAGTCTAAATAGCGGGGGGCACCCAGAGACCCAGTACTTC.

DNA of the CDR3: TGTGCCAGCAGCCCAGGCGATCAAGAGACCCAGTACTTC. Amino acid sequence: CASSPGDQETQYF. The chain uses TRBV7-2 and TRBJ2-5, with D unclear. CDR1 is SGHTA and CDR2 is FQGNSA in the germline V gene. The CDR3 runs to 13 residues. Trimming took off 5 bases at V and 2 bases at J, with 9 bases between the two ends.

This clone came up a few times. The chain joins TRBV5-1 to TRBJ2-1, with D hard to call. The CDR3 is 15 amino acids. Trimming stripped 4 bases from V and 2 bases from J, with 13 bases between. Looked up from germline, CDR1 is SGHRS and CDR2 is YFSETQ. CDR3 amino acids: CASSLGDGPYNEQFF. CDR3 DNA sequence: TGCGCCAGCAGCCTTGGTGATGGGCCCTACAATGAGCAGTTCTTC.

This clone occurred a few times. The chain employs TRBV21-1 and TRBJ2-1; the table's D call of TRBD2 was not tested on the DNA. TRBV21-1 counts as a pseudogene. The CDR3 has 15 residues. CDR3 amino acids: CASSKKRYSYNEQFF. CDR3 nucleotides: TGTGCCAGCAGCAAAAAACGGTACTCCTACAATGAGCAGTTCTTC.

This clone was found a few times. The J gene is TRBJ2-3, the V gene TRBV18, with 7 bases that match TRBD2. This CDR3 contains 15 residues. The V gene's germline CDR1 is KGHSH and CDR2 LQKENI. V gave up 3 bases and J gave up 0 bases; unmatched junction bases: 3. DNA for the CDR3: TGTGCCAGCTCACCCCGGGAGGAAAGCACAGATACGCAGTATTTT. Translation: CASSPREESTDTQYF.

This clone was detected only a few times. This chain uses TRBV19 with TRBJ2-1; 7 positions match TRBD1. This CDR3 spans 14 amino acids. V lost 5 bases, J lost 4 bases, and 5 bases stayed unmatched. Per the germline V gene, CDR1 is LNHDA and CDR2 is SQIVND (reference sequence). CDR3 residues: CASSPGQKYNEQFF. CDR3 nucleotide sequence: TGTGCCAGTAGTCCGGGACAGAAATACAATGAGCAGTTCTTC.

Many counts were recorded for this clone. This sample also contains other DNA sequences that code for the same CDR3. The CDR3 here is CASSFLYEQFF. DNA for the CDR3: TGTGCCAGCAGTTTTCTCTACGAGCAGTTCTTC. The V call is TRBV28, the J call TRBJ2-1; D ambiguous. V lost 3 bases and J 10 bases, leaving 7 bases between the germline ends. This CDR3 region has 11 residues. Germline V lookup: CDR1 MDHEN, CDR2 SYDVKM.

This clone was detected only a few times. The chain joins TRBV28 to TRBJ2-6; no reliable D call. There are 17 residues in the CDR3. V shed 2 bases and J shed 4 bases, with 15 bases lying between them. The germline gives CDR1 MDHEN, CDR2 SYDVKM. The CDR3 protein is CASSLLRVHKGANVLTF. CDR3 nucleotide sequence: TGTGCCAGCAGTTTACTCCGGGTGCACAAAGGGGCCAACGTCCTGACTTTC. Full variable domain (rest looked up from reference TRBV28 and TRBJ2-6): DVKVTQSSRYLVKRTGEKVFLECVQDMDHENMFWYRQDPGLGLRLIYFSYDVKMKEKGDIPEGYSVSREKKERFSLILESASTNQTSMYLCASSLLRVHKGANVLTFGAGSRLTVL.

The table lists this clone with a few counts. The chain employs TRBV5-1 and TRBJ1-1; a possible D gene is TRBD1 (5 bases). The CDR3 is 14 amino acids. CDR1 and CDR2 (germline): SGHRS, YFSETQ. The V end lost 0 bases, the J end lost 7 bases, and 13 bases lay between the germline ends. CDR3 protein: CASSLAVGQREAFF. The CDR3, as DNA: TGCGCCAGCAGCTTGGCGGTGGGGCAGCGTGAAGCTTTCTTT.

J is TRBJ2-5 and V is TRBV30, with D perhaps TRBD2 (6 bases). Germline V gives CDR1 GTSNPN, CDR2 SVGIG (reference sequence). V was cut by 1 base and J by 7 bases, with 13 bases left in between. CDR3 length equals 13 residues. CDR3 DNA: TGTGCCTGGAGTGACCCTCCCGGGGGGACCCAGTACTTC. Its translation is CAWSDPPGGTQYF.

In DNA, the CDR3 is TGCGCCAGCAGCTTGGATGGGGGCTACTCCTACAATGAGCAGTTCTTC. It is translated as CASSLDGGYSYNEQFF. V and J are TRBV5-1 and TRBJ2-1, with TRBD1 as a possible D gene (6 bases). The CDR3 is 16 amino acids. Trimming pared 0 bases from V and 0 bases from J, leaving 10 bases between. Germline loops: CDR1 SGHRS, CDR2 YFSETQ.

This chain joins TRBV7-2 and TRBJ1-5; perhaps TRBD1 as D (5 bases). V was cut by 2 bases and J by 2 bases, with 10 bases left in between. The germline gives CDR1 SGHTA, CDR2 FQGNSA. CDR3 length equals 15 residues. CDR3 protein: CASSLRQFGNQPQHF. CDR3 nucleotide sequence: TGTGCCAGCAGCTTAAGACAGTTTGGCAATCAGCCCCAGCATTTT.

The chain uses TRBV5-1 and TRBJ2-7; TRBD1 is a possible D gene (6 bases). Germline CDR1 is SGHRS and CDR2 is YFSETQ. The CDR3 contains 17 residues. V was trimmed by 3 bases and J by 4 bases, leaving 23 bases between them. The CDR3 loop reads CASSSARTDRSPYEQYF. CDR3 coding DNA: TGCGCCAGCAGCTCGGCTAGAACCGACAGGTCCCCTTACGAGCAGTACTTC.

In its sample, this clone was seen a few times. The chain couples TRBV5-1 to TRBJ2-3; possible D gene TRBD1, 6 bases. Germline V gene data show CDR1 as SGHRS and CDR2 as YFSETQ. V was cut by 2 bases and J by 0 bases, with 10 bases left in between. CDR3 length equals 15 residues. The CDR3 region is CASSFDRPSTDTQYF. The DNA for the CDR3 is TGCGCCAGCAGCTTTGACAGGCCGAGCACAGATACGCAGTATTTT.

This clone appeared a few times. The chain combines TRBV7-9 with TRBJ2-3; possible D gene TRBD2, 6 bases. With 3 bases removed from V and 4 bases from J, the gap between germline ends came to 11 bases. This CDR3 spans 14 amino acids. Germline V gives CDR1 SEHNR, CDR2 FQNEAQ (reference sequence). The CDR3 region has the DNA TGTGCCAGCAGCTTTTCCCCGGGGGCAGATACGCAGTATTTT. This gives the protein CASSFSPGADTQYF.

This CDR3 is CASSGGDEQFF. CDR3 DNA sequence: TGTGCCAGCAGCGGGGGGGATGAGCAGTTCTTC. V and J are TRBV5-6 and TRBJ2-1; TRBD2 aligns across 7 bases. Trimming cost V 4 bases and J 8 bases; bases outside gene matches: 0. The CDR3 covers 11 residues. Germline lookup yields CDR1 SGHDT and CDR2 YYEEEE.

This clone was counted ten times or more. The genes are TRBV23-1 and TRBJ2-7; maybe TRBD2 (6 bases). TRBV23-1 is sorted into the ORF group, with uncertain function. This CDR3 is 16 amino acids long. V was shortened by 0 bases and J by 2 bases, with 14 bases between the two germline ends. CDR3 bases: TGCGCCAGCAGTCAATCGTCCCCAGGGAGGCCCTACGAGCAGTACTTC. It is translated as CASSQSSPGRPYEQYF.

This clone was observed a handful of times. The DNA of the CDR3 is TGTGCCAGCAGTTACACACCGGGACAGGGGAGTTCACCCCTCCACTTT. Its protein is CASSYTPGQGSSPLHF. This chain connects TRBV6-5 to TRBJ1-6; TRBD1 aligns across 10 bases. The CDR3 is 16 amino acids. V was clipped by 2 bases and J by 9 bases; unmatched bases: 7. Germline CDR1 MNHEY, CDR2 SVGAGI.